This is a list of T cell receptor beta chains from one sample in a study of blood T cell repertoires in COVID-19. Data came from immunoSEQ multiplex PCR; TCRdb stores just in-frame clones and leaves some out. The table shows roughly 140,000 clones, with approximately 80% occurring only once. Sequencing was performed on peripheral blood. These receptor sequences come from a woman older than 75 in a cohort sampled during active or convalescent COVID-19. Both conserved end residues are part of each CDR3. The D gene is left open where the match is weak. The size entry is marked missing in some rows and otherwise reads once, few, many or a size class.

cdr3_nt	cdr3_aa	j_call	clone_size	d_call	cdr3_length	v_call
TGTGCCAGCAGTCCTAGGACTAGCGGGGGGCCAGATACGCAGTATTTT	CASSPRTSGGPDTQYF	TRBJ2-3	.	TRBD2	16	TRBV6-4
TGTGCCACCAGCAGTGACTTCCTTATAGCCAAAAACATTCAGTACTTC	CATSSDFLIAKNIQYF	TRBJ2-4	.	.	16	TRBV15
TGTGCCAGCAGCTTATCGTTTAGCACAGATACGCAGTATTTT	CASSLSFSTDTQYF	TRBJ2-3	.	.	14	TRBV11-2
.	CASSFLAGYGYTF	TRBJ1-2	.	.	13	TRBV12-3/TRBV12-4
TGTGCCAGCAGCTCCTGGACTAGCGGTCTGGGGAGTACGCAGTATTTT	CASSSWTSGLGSTQYF	TRBJ2-3	.	TRBD2	16	TRBV7-2
TGTGCCAGCATTACGGTAGTCAGGGGTTCACCCCTCCACTTT	CASITVVRGSPLHF	TRBJ1-6	.	.	14	TRBV2
TGTGCCAGCAGTTTCGGCGGGATTTCGAACTATGGCTACACCTTC	CASSFGGISNYGYTF	TRBJ1-2	.	.	15	TRBV6-2/TRBV6-3
TGTGCCAGCAGCACCTTTCAGGGGGTCGATTGCGGGTCGAATCAGCCCCAGCATTTT	CASSTFQGVDCGSNQPQHF	TRBJ1-5	.	TRBD1	19	TRBV9
TGTGCCAGCAGCTTAGGAGCGGGGGGATTCCAAGAGACCCAGTACTTC	CASSLGAGGFQETQYF	TRBJ2-5	.	TRBD2	16	TRBV7-9
TGTGCCAGCAGCGAACGGGACAGATCCTACGAGCAGTACTTC	CASSERDRSYEQYF	TRBJ2-7	few	TRBD1	14	TRBV3-1/TRBV3-2
TGCGCCAGCAGCGGGACTAGCTCTGGAAACACCATATATTTT	CASSGTSSGNTIYF	TRBJ1-3	.	.	14	TRBV4-1
TGTGCCAGCAGTTTACGGGGTTCAGCCCAGCATTTT	CASSLRGSAQHF	TRBJ1-5	.	.	12	TRBV28
TGTGCCAGCAGATCAGGGACATCTGAAGCTTTCTTT	CASRSGTSEAFF	TRBJ1-1	once	.	12	TRBV12-3/TRBV12-4
TGCAGCGTTAAAAGGGACAGGAATAACTATGGCTACACCTTC	CSVKRDRNNYGYTF	TRBJ1-2	once	TRBD1	14	TRBV29-1
TGTGCCAGCAGTTTTTATCCCAATTCACCCCTCCACTTT	CASSFYPNSPLHF	TRBJ1-6	.	.	13	TRBV12-3/TRBV12-4
TGTGCCACACGTCAATCGCGGGGGGCAATTAACTATGGCTACACCTTC	CATRQSRGAINYGYTF	TRBJ1-2	.	.	16	TRBV18
TGTGCCAGCAGCGAGGGACAGTATAGCACAGATACGCAGTATTTT	CASSEGQYSTDTQYF	TRBJ2-3	.	TRBD1	15	TRBV6-6
TGTGCCAGCAACAGGGCGAACACTGAAGCTTTCTTT	CASNRANTEAFF	TRBJ1-1	.	.	12	TRBV2
TGTGCCAGCAGTGAATATCAGGCCGGGGAGCTGTTTTTT	CASSEYQAGELFF	TRBJ2-2	.	.	13	TRBV6-1
TGTGCCAGCAGCCAGGCGACAGGGTATCAGCCCCAGCATTTT	CASSQATGYQPQHF	TRBJ1-5	.	TRBD1	14	TRBV3-1/TRBV3-2
TGTGCCAGCAGCCTCCGGACAGGGTTGGCTGAAGCTTTCTTT	CASSLRTGLAEAFF	TRBJ1-1	.	TRBD1	14	TRBV5-5
TGTGCCAGCAGTTCCACAAGGACTAGCGGAAGCACAGATACGCAGTATTTT	CASSSTRTSGSTDTQYF	TRBJ2-3	.	TRBD2	17	TRBV6-2/TRBV6-3
TGTGCCAGCAGCCCAAACGACAGACTTATAGCCAAAAACATTCAGTACTTC	CASSPNDRLIAKNIQYF	TRBJ2-4	.	.	17	TRBV28
TGTGCCTCTCAGGGGGGACAGCCCAATATGGGGAACTATGGCTACACCTTC	CASQGGQPNMGNYGYTF	TRBJ1-2	.	TRBD1	17	TRBV30
TGTGCCAGCACCGAGGGTCAGAGCCCCCGAGGGACCCAGTACTTC	CASTEGQSPRGTQYF	TRBJ2-5	.	.	15	TRBV2
TGTGCCAGCAGTCTTCAGTCTAATGAAAAACTGTTTTTT	CASSLQSNEKLFF	TRBJ1-4	.	.	13	TRBV2